This T cell receptor (beta chain) came from a study of T cell clones after liver transplantation. Study-level information: Standard immunosuppression, with no induction, continued until 12-24 months after transplant.

Germline V gene sequence: CDR1 SGHRS, CDR2 YFSETQ. This CDR3 has 14 amino acids. The V end lost 2 bases, the J end lost 1 base, and 9 bases lay between the germline ends. TCRdb keeps only in-frame clones here, not all; method: immunoSEQ multiplex PCR. The repertoire includes 95,000 to 130,000 clones, just over 90% of them detected once, and around 0.86% sits in the top ten. Study-level points and caveats: Compared with third party-reactive sequences, donor-reactive ones declined more, independent of withdrawal success. Graft donor-reactive T cells may have migrated into the graft rather than being deleted.

In the case of this clone: Its antigen is undetermined.

The source of this sequence is a human patient who received a liver transplant. Some of the T cells may derive from the graft donor. V gene TRBV5-1 combines with J gene TRBJ2-5; tentatively, D is TRBD1 (7 bases). The sample consisted of CD4+ T cells from blood, taken 12 months after liver transplant. The CDR3 here is CASSFQGGQETQYF. The CDR3 nucleotides are TGCGCCAGCAGCTTCCAGGGGGGCCAAGAGACCCAGTACTTC.